The source of this T cell receptor (beta chain) is a study of cytomegalovirus exposure and HLA in healthy donors. Regarding the study as a whole: About 87% or about 30% of the time was how often most TCR beta V segments were productive, according to an earlier analysis. Most of the CMV-associated TCR beta chains (in a later analysis) appeared to be HLA-restricted. In a later analysis, TCR association rates varied by HLA locus: DRB1 most, HLA-C fewest.

Regarding this clone: The antigen remains unidentified.

The PCR employed 60 Vbeta primers together with 13 Jbeta primers. Clones were read by immunoSEQ multiplex PCR, and TCRdb kept only the in-frame ones, dropping some. The repertoire holds some 120,000 clones, with 78% as singletons. This sequence originates from a woman in her forties in good health and CMV-seronegative. The source material was PBMCs.

CDR3 DNA: TGCGCCAGCAGCTGGACAGTCGGACAAGAGACCCAGTACTTC. Translated, it gives CASSWTVGQETQYF. The rearrangement links TRBV5-1 to TRBJ2-5, with a weak D call TRBD1 (6 bases). V was clipped by 3 bases and J by 2 bases, with 11 bases between them. Looked up from germline, CDR1 is SGHRS and CDR2 is YFSETQ. The CDR3 runs to 14 residues.